This is a list of T cell receptor beta chains from one sample in a study of PD-1 blockade in classical Hodgkin lymphoma. Assay: immunoSEQ multiplex PCR; the TCRdb copy retains only in-frame clones and omits some. The table records fewer than 7,500 clones, almost 80% of them present only once. Here the sequenced sample was CD4+ T cells from blood, taken at baseline. Receptor source: a human donor with classical Hodgkin lymphoma. The CDR3 runs from the conserved cysteine through the conserved F or W. D genes are given only for firm matches. Clone size, where shown, is once, few, many, or a class for clones that have expanded.

v_call,j_call,clone_size,d_call,cdr3_aa,cdr3_nt
TRBV6-5,TRBJ1-3,.,.,CASSYTGIGGTIYF,TGTGCCAGCAGTTACACGGGTATCGGGGGCACCATATATTTT
TRBV5-4,TRBJ2-7,.,TRBD2,CASSLAGGNEQYF,TGTGCCAGCAGTCTAGCGGGAGGTAACGAGCAGTACTTC
TRBV11-2,TRBJ2-2,.,.,CASSLRTSGTVNTGELFF,TGTGCCAGCAGCTTAAGGACTTCCGGGACGGTCAACACCGGGGAGCTGTTTTTT
TRBV19,TRBJ1-1,.,.,CASSIGSVQALNTEAFF,TGTGCCAGTAGTATAGGGTCAGTTCAAGCCCTGAACACTGAAGCTTTCTTT
TRBV5-1,TRBJ2-2,.,.,CASSLFGELFF,TGCGCCAGCAGCTTGTTCGGGGAGCTGTTTTTT
TRBV19,TRBJ2-1,.,TRBD2,CASSDQLAGNNNEQFF,TGTGCCAGTAGTGATCAACTAGCGGGAAATAACAATGAGCAGTTCTTC
TRBV2,TRBJ2-7,.,.,CASTGNGNEQYF,TGTGCCAGCACGGGGAATGGCAACGAGCAGTACTTC
TRBV10-3,TRBJ1-2,.,TRBD1,CAISDERTGYYGYTF,TGTGCCATCAGTGACGAACGGACAGGGTATTATGGCTACACCTTC
TRBV6-1,TRBJ2-3,.,.,CASSRTYSTDTQYF,TGTGCCAGCAGCAGGACTTACTCCACAGATACGCAGTATTTT
TRBV6-1,TRBJ2-5,.,TRBD2,CASSERTGTSGSFKETQYF,TGTGCCAGCAGTGAAAGAACCGGGACTAGCGGGAGTTTTAAAGAGACCCAGTACTTC
TRBV7-9,TRBJ1-1,.,.,CASSRGEEPNTEAFF,TGTGCCAGCAGCCGGGGGGAGGAACCAAACACTGAAGCTTTCTTT
TRBV5-1,TRBJ2-3,.,TRBD2,CASSLAGGRAKDTQYF,TGCGCCAGCAGCTTGGCCGGCGGGAGGGCCAAAGATACGCAGTATTTT
TRBV6-1,TRBJ2-1,.,.,CASSERLARTDEQFF,TGTGCCAGCAGTGAACGGCTTGCTAGAACGGATGAGCAGTTCTTC
TRBV5-1,TRBJ2-3,.,.,CASNPGRGPLVLTQYF,TGCGCCAGCAATCCAGGGAGGGGGCCGCTCGTTTTGACGCAGTATTTT
TRBV6-5,TRBJ1-2,.,TRBD1,CASSYIRTGGSYGYTF,TGTGCCAGCAGTTACATTAGGACAGGGGGCAGCTATGGCTACACCTTC
TRBV27,TRBJ2-7,.,TRBD2,CASSRLAGVDYEQYF,TGTGCCAGCAGTCGATTAGCGGGAGTCGACTACGAGCAGTACTTC
TRBV11-2,TRBJ2-7,once,TRBD2,CASSSSTSGSAEQYF,TGTGCCAGCAGCTCAAGTACTAGCGGGAGTGCCGAGCAGTACTTC
TRBV19,TRBJ2-7,.,.,CASSIGLASEQYF,TGTGCCAGTAGTATCGGGCTAGCATCCGAGCAGTACTTC
TRBV4-2,TRBJ2-3,.,.,CASSHYGGDTDTQYF,TGTGCCAGCAGCCACTACGGCGGAGACACAGATACGCAGTATTTT
TRBV11-3,TRBJ2-2,once,TRBD1,CASNTGTGDTGELFF,TGTGCCAGCAACACCGGGACAGGGGACACCGGGGAGCTGTTTTTT
TRBV28,TRBJ2-3,.,TRBD2,CASSFAGGDTDTQYF,TGTGCCAGCAGTTTTGCGGGAGGGGATACAGATACGCAGTATTTT
TRBV7-8,TRBJ1-4,once,TRBD1,CASSLQGGNEKLFF,TGTGCCAGCAGCTTACAGGGGGGTAATGAAAAACTGTTTTTT
TRBV28,TRBJ1-4,.,TRBD1,CASSRTGGSNEKLFF,TGTGCCAGCAGCAGAACAGGGGGCTCTAATGAAAAACTGTTTTTT
TRBV7-9,TRBJ2-1,.,.,CASSLENEQFF,TGTGCCAGCAGCTTAGAGAATGAGCAGTTCTTC
TRBV29-1,TRBJ1-1,.,.,CSVVGGSMRTEAFF,TGCAGCGTTGTAGGGGGAAGTATGCGCACTGAAGCTTTCTTT
TRBV5-4,TRBJ2-3,.,.,CASFGVVGDTQYF,TGTGCCAGCTTCGGTGTTGTTGGAGATACGCAGTATTTT
TRBV14,TRBJ1-5,.,.,CASSGLGGQPQHF,TGTGCCAGCAGCGGACTAGGGGGTCAGCCCCAGCATTTT
TRBV5-5,TRBJ1-1,.,.,CASSPWQGSTEAFF,TGTGCCAGCAGCCCGTGGCAGGGAAGCACTGAAGCTTTCTTT
TRBV7-8,TRBJ2-2,.,.,CASSAPGQPNTGELFF,TGTGCCAGCAGCGCTCCGGGACAACCGAACACCGGGGAGCTGTTTTTT